The sequence of this T cell receptor beta chain was determined in a study of T cell responses to AZD1222 COVID-19 vaccine. Study context: Second-dose groups at about 4 or about 12 weeks were pooled. Findings of the study overall: Seropositive at baseline were only a handful of AZD1222 recipients. White British donors predominated, females outnumbered males, and clonal diversity was possibly underestimated.

This CDR3 comprises 14 residues. Germline CDR1 SGHDT, CDR2 YYEEEE. The ends were cut back, 1 base at V and 3 bases at J, with 8 bases in the middle. Profiled with immunoSEQ multiplex PCR; TCRdb holds only in-frame clones, not every one. The sample shows about 130,000 clones, 75% to 90% of them seen only once. As concerns this clone: The antigen is undetermined.

The chain uses TRBV5-6 and TRBJ1-5, with D hard to call. The input for sequencing was peripheral blood, taken on day 0 of AZD1222 vaccination. This clonotype originated in an adult in good health. The CDR3 loop reads CASSLYRSNQPQHF. CDR3 nucleotides: TGTGCCAGCAGCTTGTACAGATCCAATCAGCCCCAGCATTTT.